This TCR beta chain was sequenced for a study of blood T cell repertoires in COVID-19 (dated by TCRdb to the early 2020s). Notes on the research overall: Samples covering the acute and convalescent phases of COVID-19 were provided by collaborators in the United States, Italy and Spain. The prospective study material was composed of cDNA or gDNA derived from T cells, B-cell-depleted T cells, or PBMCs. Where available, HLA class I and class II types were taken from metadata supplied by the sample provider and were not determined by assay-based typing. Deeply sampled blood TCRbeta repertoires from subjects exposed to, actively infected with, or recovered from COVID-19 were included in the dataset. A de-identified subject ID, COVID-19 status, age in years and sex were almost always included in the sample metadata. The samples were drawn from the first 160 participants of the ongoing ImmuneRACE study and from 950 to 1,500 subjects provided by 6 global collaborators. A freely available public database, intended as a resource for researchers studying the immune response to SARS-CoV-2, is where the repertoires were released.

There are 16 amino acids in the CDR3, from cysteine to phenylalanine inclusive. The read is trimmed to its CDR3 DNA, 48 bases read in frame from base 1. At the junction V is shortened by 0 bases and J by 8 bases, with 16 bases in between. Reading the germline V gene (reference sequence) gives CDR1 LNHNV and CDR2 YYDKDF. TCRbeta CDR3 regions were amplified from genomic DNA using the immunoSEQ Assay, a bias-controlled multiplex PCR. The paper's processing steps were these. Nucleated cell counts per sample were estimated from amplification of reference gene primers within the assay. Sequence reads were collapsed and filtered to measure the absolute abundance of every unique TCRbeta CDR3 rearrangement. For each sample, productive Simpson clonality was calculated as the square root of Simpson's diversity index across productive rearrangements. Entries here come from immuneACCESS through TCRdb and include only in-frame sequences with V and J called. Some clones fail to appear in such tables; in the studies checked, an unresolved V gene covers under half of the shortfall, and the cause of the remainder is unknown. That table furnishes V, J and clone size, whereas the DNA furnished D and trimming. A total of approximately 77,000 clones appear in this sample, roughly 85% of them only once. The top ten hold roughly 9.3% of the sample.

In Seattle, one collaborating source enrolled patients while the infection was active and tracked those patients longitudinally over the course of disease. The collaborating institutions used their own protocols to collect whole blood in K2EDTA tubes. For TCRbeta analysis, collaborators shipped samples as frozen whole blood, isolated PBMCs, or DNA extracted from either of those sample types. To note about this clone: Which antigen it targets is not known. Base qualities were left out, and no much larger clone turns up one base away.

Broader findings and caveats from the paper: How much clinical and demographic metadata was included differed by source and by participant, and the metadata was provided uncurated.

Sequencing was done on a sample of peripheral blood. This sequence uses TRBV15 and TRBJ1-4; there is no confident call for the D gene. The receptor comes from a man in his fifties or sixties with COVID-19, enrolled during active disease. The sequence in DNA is TGTGCCACCAGCAGAGATCTGGGAGGGAGAGGGGAAAAACTGTTTTTT. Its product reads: CATSRDLGGRGEKLFF.